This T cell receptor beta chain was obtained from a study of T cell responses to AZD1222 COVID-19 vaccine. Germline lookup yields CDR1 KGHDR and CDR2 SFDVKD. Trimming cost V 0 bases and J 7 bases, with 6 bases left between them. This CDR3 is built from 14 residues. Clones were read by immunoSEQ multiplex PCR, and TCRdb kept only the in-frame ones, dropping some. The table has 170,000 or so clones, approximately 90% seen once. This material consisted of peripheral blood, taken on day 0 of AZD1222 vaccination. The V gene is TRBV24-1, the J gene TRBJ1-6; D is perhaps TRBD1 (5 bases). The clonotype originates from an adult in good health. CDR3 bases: TGTGCCACCAGTGATTTGCCAGGGAATTCACCCCTCCACTTT. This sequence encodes CATSDLPGNSPLHF.